Presented here are 28 T cell receptor beta chains from one specimen sequenced in a study of blood T cell repertoires in COVID-19. The assay was immunoSEQ multiplex PCR, and TCRdb's table has in-frame clones only and misses some. The profile shows roughly 200,000 clones, about 91% of them singletons. The sequenced material came from PBMCs or T cells enriched from blood (not recorded which). These TCRs come from a woman aged 40-49 years with acute COVID-19.

The V gene is TRBV4-1, the J gene TRBJ2-5, with 8 bases lining up with TRBD1. Germline CDR1 is MGHRA and CDR2 is YSYEKL. The CDR3 runs 15 residues. Trimming cost V 4 bases and J 3 bases; bases outside gene matches: 7. CDR3 region: CASSRSETGEETQYF. In DNA form, the CDR3 reads TGCGCCAGCAGCCGCTCCGAGACAGGGGAAGAGACCCAGTACTTC.

The rearrangement joins TRBV5-1 to TRBJ1-1, with 7 positions matching TRBD1. This CDR3 contains 16 residues. With V trimmed by 4 bases and J by 3 bases, 12 bases remained unmatched. The germline gives CDR1 SGHRS, CDR2 YFSETQ. Here the CDR3 reads CASSATGMAQDTEAFF. The CDR3 coding sequence is TGCGCCAGCAGCGCGACAGGGATGGCGCAGGACACTGAAGCTTTCTTT.

The chain combines TRBV28 with TRBJ1-2; TRBD1 agrees at 7 bases. The V gene's germline CDR1 is MDHEN and CDR2 SYDVKM. With 6 bases clipped from V and 5 bases from J, the junction kept 9 bases outside the gene matches. This CDR3 is 14 amino acids long. CDR3 protein: CASSTTGVGYGYTF. CDR3 coding DNA: TGTGCCAGCAGCACCACAGGGGTGGGTTATGGCTACACCTTC.

V usage is TRBV19 and J usage is TRBJ1-1, with a tentative D call TRBD1 (5 bases). The CDR3 consists of 12 residues. Germline CDR1 and CDR2: LNHDA and SQIVND (reference sequence). V lost 11 bases to trimming and J lost 1 base, with 11 bases between them. CDR3 loop: CAAGYRNTEAFF. CDR3 sequence (DNA): TGTGCCGCAGGGTACCGGAACACTGAAGCTTTCTTT.

CDR3 protein: CASSLSWTGELFF. CDR3 nucleotide sequence: TGTGCCAGCAGCTTATCTTGGACAGGGGAGCTGTTTTTT. This sequence joins TRBV7-2 and TRBJ2-2; tentative D call: TRBD1 (5 bases). The germline V and J ends were trimmed by 2 bases and 8 bases, with 9 bases remaining between them. The germline gives CDR1 SGHTA, CDR2 FQGNSA. The CDR3 length is 13 residues. Together with reference TRBV7-2 and TRBJ2-2, the CDR3 gives the full variable domain: GAGVSQSPSNKVTEKGKDVELRCDPISGHTALYWYRQSLGQGLEFLIYFQGNSAPDKSGLPSDRFSAERTGGSVSTLTIQRTQQEDSAVYLCASSLSWTGELFFGEGSRLTVL.

The CDR3 is CASSPFAPGTSGRYDEQYF. The CDR3 DNA reads TGTGCCAGCTCACCATTCGCCCCCGGGACTAGCGGGAGATACGACGAGCAGTACTTC. The chain uses TRBV18 and TRBJ2-7; 14 nucleotides line up with TRBD2. V was clipped by 2 bases and J by 5 bases; unmatched bases: 14. CDR3 length equals 19 residues. Germline V lookup: CDR1 KGHSH, CDR2 LQKENI.

The rearrangement uses TRBV2 and TRBJ2-5, with 10 positions matching TRBD2. Unmatched junction bases numbered 7, after V lost 6 bases and J lost 6 bases. Germline V gene lookup returns CDR1 SNHLY and CDR2 FYNNEI. This CDR3 region has 14 residues. The CDR3, as DNA: TGTGCCAGCAGAGTAGCGGGGGGATCGAAGACCCAGTACTTC. Its translation is CASRVAGGSKTQYF.

This sequence joins TRBV4-1 and TRBJ1-2; 11 bases match TRBD1. CDR3 length equals 15 residues. V lost 0 bases to trimming and J lost 6 bases; unmatched junction nucleotides: 3. Germline V gene data show CDR1 as MGHRA and CDR2 as YSYEKL. CDR3 DNA: TGCGCCAGCAGCCAAGACTGGGACAGGGGGGATGGCTACACCTTC. Translated: CASSQDWDRGDGYTF.

V and J are TRBV19 and TRBJ1-5, with no clear D. From germline, CDR1 is LNHDA and CDR2 SQIVND (reference sequence). Trimming cost V 3 bases and J 5 bases, with 14 bases left between them. The CDR3 has 15 residues. CDR3 sequence: CASSMVSGIYQPQHF. The CDR3 DNA is TGTGCCAGTAGTATGGTCTCGGGGATCTATCAGCCCCAGCATTTT.

The chain combines TRBV3-1 (or the pseudogene TRBV3-2) with TRBJ1-1; D call uncertain. CDR1 and CDR2 from the germline V gene are LGHDT and YNNKEL (reference sequence). V was pared by 2 bases and J by 5 bases, with 12 bases between. The CDR3 is made up of 14 amino acids. This chain's CDR3 is CASSQRHGDTEAFF. As DNA, the CDR3 is TGTGCCAGCAGCCAAAGACACGGGGATACTGAAGCTTTCTTT.

The chain is built from TRBV5-6 and TRBJ2-7; D gene unclear. CDR3 size: 14 residues. CDR1 and CDR2 from the germline V gene are SGHDT and YYEEEE. V lost 0 bases to trimming and J lost 0 bases, with 7 bases between them. The CDR3 DNA reads as TGTGCCAGCAGCTTGGGCAGTCTCTCCTACGAGCAGTACTTC. Translating gives CASSLGSLSYEQYF.

The rearrangement joins TRBV6-2 or TRBV6-3 to TRBJ2-6; no definite D call. V dropped 6 bases and J dropped 0 bases, with 9 bases sitting between them. CDR1 and CDR2 from the germline V gene are MNHEY and SVGEGT. The CDR3 runs to 15 residues. The CDR3: CASSRRSSGANVLTF. In DNA form, the CDR3 reads TGTGCCAGCAGCCGACGGAGCTCTGGGGCCAACGTCCTGACTTTC.

The chain employs TRBV5-6 and TRBJ1-2; 10 positions match TRBD1. CDR1 and CDR2 from the germline V gene are SGHDT and YYEEEE. The CDR3 sequence is 17 residues long. The J segment lost 0 bases and the V segment lost 0 bases, leaving 5 bases of the junction unmatched. The CDR3 loop reads CASSLVVTGGTNYGYTF. In DNA, the CDR3 is TGTGCCAGCAGCTTGGTAGTGACAGGGGGCACTAACTATGGCTACACCTTC.

The gene calls are TRBV4-3 and TRBJ2-2; 12 bases agree with TRBD2. The CDR3 totals 16 residues. The junction had 5 bases not matched to a gene; V was cut back by 4 bases and J by 5 bases. Germline CDR1 LGHNA, CDR2 YSLEER. The CDR3 protein is CASSRLAGVGTGELFF. The DNA for the CDR3 is TGCGCCAGCAGCCGACTAGCGGGAGTGGGTACCGGGGAGCTGTTTTTT.

The chain links TRBV21-1 to TRBJ2-3; the table's D call of TRBD2 was not tested on the DNA. TRBV21-1 is a recognized pseudogene. This CDR3 region has 19 residues. CDR3 sequence: CASSGKGREALRDTDTQYF. The CDR3 DNA reads as TGTGCCAGCAGCGGCAAGGGGCGGGAAGCTCTAAGGGACACAGATACGCAGTATTTT.

This clone was recorded once. The rearrangement joins TRBV27 to TRBJ2-3, with D hard to call. Germline CDR1 reads MNHEY; CDR2 reads SMNVEV (reference sequence). The CDR3 has 14 residues. The V and J ends lost 3 bases and 0 bases respectively, with 7 bases between them. CDR3 sequence: CASSLMQSTDTQYF. In DNA form, the CDR3 reads TGTGCCAGCAGTTTGATGCAGAGCACAGATACGCAGTATTTT.

This sequence joins TRBV27 and TRBJ2-7, with unresolved D. V was trimmed by 3 bases and J by 0 bases, leaving 9 bases between them. Germline V gives CDR1 MNHEY, CDR2 SMNVEV (reference sequence). The CDR3 loop spans 14 amino acids. CDR3 loop: CASSFSRYSYEQYF. The CDR3 bases are TGTGCCAGCAGTTTCTCCAGGTACTCCTACGAGCAGTACTTC.

This chain joins TRBV15 and TRBJ1-4; D is unresolved. From germline, CDR1 is LNHNV and CDR2 YYDKDF (reference sequence). CDR3 size: 15 residues. V was clipped by 0 bases and J by 0 bases, with 5 bases between them. CDR3 sequence reads: CATSRDPATNEKLFF. The DNA for the CDR3 is TGTGCCACCAGCAGAGATCCAGCAACTAATGAAAAACTGTTTTTT.

The V and J genes are TRBV18 and TRBJ2-7, with a possible D match to TRBD1 (5 bases). The CDR3 totals 12 residues. V was pared by 5 bases and J by 3 bases, with 8 bases between. The germline CDR1 and CDR2 sequences are KGHSH and LQKENI. Here the CDR3 DNA reads TGTGCCAGCTCATTCGACAGCTACGAGCAGTACTTC. Translation: CASSFDSYEQYF.

V usage is TRBV18 and J usage is TRBJ2-7; TRBD1 matches 7 bases. Per germline, CDR1 KGHSH and CDR2 LQKENI. With 5 bases clipped from V and 5 bases from J, the junction kept 6 bases outside the gene matches. This CDR3 contains 13 residues. The CDR3 loop reads CASSGTGVHEQYF. The CDR3 coding sequence is TGTGCCAGCTCAGGAACAGGGGTACACGAGCAGTACTTC.

The chain joins TRBV5-6 to TRBJ2-7, with 8 positions matching TRBD1. This CDR3 contains 16 residues. V shed 5 bases, J shed 2 bases, and the junction held 12 bases outside the gene matches. Germline CDR1 SGHDT, CDR2 YYEEEE. CDR3 residues: CASSPDRASYAYEQYF. The CDR3 DNA sequence: TGTGCCAGCAGTCCGGACAGGGCCTCCTACGCCTACGAGCAGTACTTC.

The chain combines TRBV2 with TRBJ2-7, with D possibly TRBD1 on 6 matching bases. The CDR3 sequence is 16 residues long. V lost 1 base, J lost 3 bases, and 16 bases lay in between. From germline, CDR1 is SNHLY and CDR2 FYNNEI. The CDR3 DNA reads as TGTGCCAGCAGTGAAGGGGGTCTCCGGGACAACTACGAGCAGTACTTC. Protein sequence: CASSEGGLRDNYEQYF.

CDR3 residues: CASSPRQGLNAFF. CDR3 coding DNA: TGTGCCAGCAGCCCTCGACAGGGGTTGAATGCTTTCTTT. The J gene is TRBJ1-1, the V gene TRBV25-1; 8 nucleotides line up with TRBD1. This CDR3 is built from 13 residues. V trimming: 6 bases; J trimming: 11 bases; junction bases outside the gene matches: 11. CDR1 MGHDK and CDR2 SYGVNS come from the germline V gene.

The chain links TRBV6-5 to TRBJ1-4, with 8 bases lining up with TRBD1. Germline CDR1 and CDR2: MNHEY and SVGAGI. With V trimmed by 5 bases and J by 6 bases, 8 bases remained unmatched. This CDR3 has 15 residues. The CDR3 region has the DNA TGTGCCAGCAGTCCCCGGGACAGGTCCTATGAAAAACTGTTTTTT. Amino acid sequence: CASSPRDRSYEKLFF.

The rearrangement joins TRBV19 to TRBJ2-2; 8 bases match TRBD1. Germline V gene data show CDR1 as LNHDA and CDR2 as SQIVND (reference sequence). The CDR3 contains 14 residues. V trimming: 3 bases; J trimming: 6 bases; junction bases outside the gene matches: 3. The CDR3: CASSIYRGSGELFF. In nucleotides, the CDR3 is TGTGCCAGTAGTATTTACAGGGGGTCCGGGGAGCTGTTTTTT.

CDR3 in amino acids: CASSQEGRNEQFF. In DNA, the CDR3 is TGCGCCAGCAGCCAAGAGGGGCGCAATGAGCAGTTCTTC. The chain is built from TRBV4-1 and TRBJ2-1; the D gene is possibly TRBD1 (5 bases). Trimming shortened V by 0 bases and J by 6 bases, and 6 bases separated the two germline ends. The CDR3 runs to 13 residues. Germline assignment: CDR1 MGHRA and CDR2 YSYEKL.

The V gene is TRBV5-4, the J gene TRBJ2-1, with a possible D match to TRBD2 (6 bases). V lost 2 bases and J lost 7, with 10 bases in between. Germline V gene sequence: CDR1 SGHNT, CDR2 YYREEE (reference sequence). The CDR3 runs to 13 residues. The CDR3 nucleotides are TGTGCCAGCAGCTTCGGGACTGATAATGAGCAGTTCTTC. The encoded protein is CASSFGTDNEQFF.

This clone was observed a single time. The J gene is TRBJ2-7, the V gene TRBV6-1, with no clear D. CDR3 length equals 12 residues. The germline V gene has CDR1 MNHNS and CDR2 SASEGT. The V and J ends lost 2 bases and 5 bases respectively, with 7 bases between them. CDR3 coding DNA: TGTGCCAGCAGTGAATCCCCTAACGAGCAGTACTTC. This translates into CASSESPNEQYF.